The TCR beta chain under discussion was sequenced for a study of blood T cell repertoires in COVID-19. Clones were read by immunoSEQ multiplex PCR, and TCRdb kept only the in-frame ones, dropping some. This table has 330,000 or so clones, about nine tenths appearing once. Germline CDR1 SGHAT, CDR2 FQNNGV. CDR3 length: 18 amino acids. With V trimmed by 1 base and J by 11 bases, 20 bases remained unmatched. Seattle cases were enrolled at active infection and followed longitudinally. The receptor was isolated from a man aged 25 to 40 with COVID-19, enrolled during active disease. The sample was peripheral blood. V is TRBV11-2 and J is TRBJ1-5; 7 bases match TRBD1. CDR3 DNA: TGTGCCAGCAGCTTAGGCTACCAGAAGACAGGGATCCTCGGGGCCCAGCATTTT. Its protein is CASSLGYQKTGILGAQHF.